This is a list of T cell receptor beta chains from one sample in a study of cytomegalovirus exposure and HLA in healthy donors. The assay was immunoSEQ multiplex PCR, and TCRdb's table has in-frame clones only and misses some. The data hold some 130,000 clones, with roughly nine tenths observed a single time. The sample was PBMCs. The receptors stem from a woman under 30 in good health and CMV-seronegative. CDR3s include the opening cysteine and the closing phenylalanine or tryptophan. D genes are given only for firm matches. A clone size is listed for some rows: how often the clone was seen (once, few, many), or a class if it is expanded.

>-|TRBV7-8|TRBJ2-1|TRBD1
CASTHKGTGVYNEQFF
TGTGCCAGCACACATAAAGGGACAGGGGTCTACAATGAGCAGTTCTTC
>-|TRBV7-9|TRBJ1-2|-
CASSLMRGGHRYTF
TGTGCCAGCAGCTTAATGCGCGGAGGCCATCGGTACACCTTC
>-|TRBV6-1|TRBJ1-2|TRBD1
CASSEQKDRGLDYTF
TGTGCCAGCAGTGAACAGAAGGACAGGGGGTTGGACTACACCTTC
>once|TRBV6-6|TRBJ1-6|-
CASRIPGLNSPLHF
TGTGCCAGCAGGATCCCGGGACTCAATTCACCCCTCCACTTT
>-|TRBV11-2|TRBJ2-7|-
CASSFSPSYEQYF
TGTGCCAGCAGCTTCTCCCCCTCCTACGAGCAGTACTTC
>-|TRBV4-1|TRBJ2-3|-
CASSQDIVGGPPDTQYF
TGCGCCAGCAGCCAAGATATTGTGGGGGGGCCCCCAGATACGCAGTATTTT
>-|TRBV5-1|TRBJ1-1|TRBD1
CASSSGQFDTEAFF
TGCGCCAGCAGCTCGGGACAGTTCGACACTGAAGCTTTCTTT
>-|TRBV6-5|TRBJ2-2|-
CASRWATGELFF
TGTGCCAGCAGGTGGGCCACCGGGGAGCTGTTTTTT
>medium-sized|TRBV6-5|TRBJ1-1|-
CASSYPGVNTEAFF
TGTGCCAGCAGTTACCCGGGGGTGAACACTGAAGCTTTCTTT
>-|TRBV11-3|TRBJ1-1|-
CASSLRGGGTEAFF
TGTGCCAGCAGCCTTCGGGGGGGAGGCACTGAAGCTTTCTTT
>-|TRBV27|TRBJ2-3|-
CASSLLPSSTDTQYF
TGTGCCAGCAGTTTACTTCCGAGTAGCACAGATACGCAGTATTTT
>-|TRBV2|TRBJ1-6|-
CASTGQYYNSPLHF
TGTGCCAGCACAGGGCAATACTATAATTCACCCCTCCACTTT
>-|TRBV6-1|TRBJ1-1|-
CASSDSQMNTEAFF
TGTGCCAGCAGTGACTCACAAATGAACACTGAAGCTTTCTTT
>-|TRBV5-1|TRBJ1-3|TRBD1
CASSTGQAIGNTIYF
TGCGCCAGCAGCACGGGACAGGCCATCGGAAACACCATATATTTT
>once|TRBV9|TRBJ1-2|-
CASWAFVYGYTF
TGTGCCAGCTGGGCCTTCGTCTATGGCTACACCTTC
>-|TRBV15|TRBJ2-1|TRBD2
CATSREGGTSGSNEQFF
TGTGCCACCAGCAGAGAGGGGGGGACTAGCGGCTCCAATGAGCAGTTCTTC
>once|TRBV2|TRBJ2-5|TRBD2
CASTPSGGALETQYF
TGTGCCAGCACCCCTAGCGGGGGGGCCTTGGAGACCCAGTACTTC
>-|TRBV5-6|TRBJ1-4|-
CASSPRGAMELFF
TGTGCCAGCAGCCCCAGAGGTGCAATGGAACTGTTTTTT
>-|TRBV7-9|TRBJ1-1|-
CASSLLSTEAFF
TGTGCCAGCAGCTTACTGAGCACTGAAGCTTTCTTT
>-|TRBV7-8|TRBJ1-4|-
CASSFRRGLNEKLFF
TGTGCCAGCAGCTTTCGGAGGGGACTTAATGAAAAACTGTTTTTT